What follows are 15 T cell receptor beta chains derived from one specimen sequenced in a study of neoadjuvant anti-PD-1 for oral cavity cancer. The sample's time point: after neoadjuvant nivolumab, at surgical resection. Assay used: immunoSEQ multiplex PCR; TCRdb lists only in-frame clones, some missing. In the table there are roughly 25,000 clones, 26% of which are singletons. Sequenced here: tumor tissue, sampled after nivolumab (anti-PD-1) treatment. Every receptor here comes from a person aged 40 to 85 with oral cavity squamous cell carcinoma.

This clone occurred many times. V gene TRBV27 combines with J gene TRBJ2-7; 7 bases agree with TRBD1. Unmatched junction bases numbered 7, after V lost 6 bases and J lost 2 bases. The CDR3 runs 14 residues. CDR1 MNHEY and CDR2 SMNVEV come from the germline V gene (reference sequence). The chain's CDR3 is CASSNIGTAYEQYF. The CDR3 nucleotides are TGTGCCAGCAGCAACATTGGGACAGCCTACGAGCAGTACTTC.

This chain uses TRBV9 with TRBJ2-7; D not certain. Trimming left V 3 bases short and J 7 bases short, with 14 bases between. The CDR3 is 13 amino acids. Per germline, CDR1 SGDLS and CDR2 YYNGEE. The CDR3 loop is CASSEGLLGEQYF. The CDR3 DNA follows: TGTGCCAGCAGCGAAGGCTTGCTCGGGGAGCAGTACTTC.

The chain employs TRBV28 and TRBJ2-7, with D hard to call. The V gene lost 2 bases and the J gene lost 3 bases, with 5 bases spanning the gap. Germline lookup yields CDR1 MDHEN and CDR2 SYDVKM. The CDR3 loop spans 12 amino acids. The CDR3 DNA sequence: TGTGCCAGCAGTTTAGGATTCTACGAGCAGTACTTC. This sequence encodes CASSLGFYEQYF. The entire variable domain, with the rest obtained from reference TRBV28 and TRBJ2-7, is as follows: DVKVTQSSRYLVKRTGEKVFLECVQDMDHENMFWYRQDPGLGLRLIYFSYDVKMKEKGDIPEGYSVSREKKERFSLILESASTNQTSMYLCASSLGFYEQYFGPGTRLTVT.

The J gene is TRBJ2-3, the V gene TRBV4-1; no firm D call. This CDR3 spans 17 amino acids. CDR1 MGHRA and CDR2 YSYEKL come from the germline V gene. The V and J ends lost 0 bases and 0 bases respectively, with 13 bases between them. CDR3 DNA sequence: TGCGCCAGCAGCCAAGAGGTAGCACAGATTAGCACAGATACGCAGTATTTT. Translating it yields CASSQEVAQISTDTQYF.

The chain is built from TRBV29-1 and TRBJ1-5; 8 bases agree with TRBD1. The V gene end was trimmed by 4 bases and the J gene end by 8 bases; junction bases not matched to a gene: 4. Germline CDR1 SQVTM, CDR2 ANQGSEA. This CDR3 has 12 residues. CDR3 amino acids: CSVAQGAEPQHF. The CDR3, as DNA: TGCAGCGTTGCTCAGGGGGCTGAGCCCCAGCATTTT. Looking up the rest from reference TRBV29-1 and TRBJ1-5 gives the full variable domain: SAVISQKPSRDICQRGTSLTIQCQVDSQVTMMFWYRQQPGQSLTLIATANQGSEATYESGFVIDKFPISRPNLTFSTLTVSNMSPEDSSIYLCSVAQGAEPQHFGDGTRLSIL.

This clone was observed a few times. This chain connects TRBV30 to TRBJ1-1; D may be TRBD1 (5 bases). The V gene's germline CDR1 is GTSNPN and CDR2 SVGIG (reference sequence). The CDR3 contains 11 residues. V lost 2 bases to trimming and J lost 7 bases, with 8 bases between them. The CDR3 loop reads CAWSQDSEAFF. In DNA, the CDR3 is TGTGCCTGGAGTCAAGACAGTGAAGCTTTCTTT.

The chain has TRBV9 and TRBJ1-1; D ambiguous. The CDR3 spans 15 residues. Trimming cost V 4 bases and J 0 bases, with 13 bases left between them. Germline-derived CDR1 and CDR2 are SGDLS and YYNGEE. The CDR3 DNA reads TGTGCCAGCAGCCCGTTTGCGGGCCTGAACACTGAAGCTTTCTTT. Protein product: CASSPFAGLNTEAFF.

This clone was counted a few times. The chain recombines TRBV5-8 with TRBJ2-5; 10 nucleotides align to TRBD2. V lost 3 bases, J lost 5 bases, and 7 bases stayed unmatched. CDR1 is SGHTS and CDR2 is YDEGEE in the germline V gene. This CDR3 region has 15 residues. The CDR3 reads CASSSPGLAKETQYF. As DNA, the CDR3 is TGTGCCAGCAGCTCTCCGGGACTAGCGAAGGAGACCCAGTACTTC.

Concerning this clone: Because it lacks the conserved phenylalanine or tryptophan at the end, this CDR3 is likely a read error. It is unclear where the CDR3 begins or ends on the DNA, so no DNA is shown, and the CDR3 is as TCRdb lists it. This chain connects TRBV2 to TRBJ1-2; TRBD1, the D gene given by the table, was not confirmed from the DNA. Germline V CDR1 and CDR2: SNHLY, FYNNEI. The CDR3 is 11 residues long, ends included. CDR3 protein: CASSEARPRGS.

By proportion, this clone is medium-sized (0.01 to 0.1%). This sequence joins TRBV28 and TRBJ2-3; perhaps TRBD2 as D (5 bases). Trimming took off 1 base at V and 8 bases at J, with 10 bases between the two ends. In germline, CDR1 is MDHEN, CDR2 SYDVKM. The CDR3 extends over 13 amino acids. The CDR3 DNA sequence: TGTGCCAGCAGTTTATCGATACGGGGTACGCAGTATTTT. Protein product: CASSLSIRGTQYF.

V usage is TRBV7-9 and J usage is TRBJ2-1; tentative D call: TRBD2 (6 bases). Germline lookup yields CDR1 SEHNR and CDR2 FQNEAQ (reference sequence). This CDR3 is built from 16 residues. The germline V and J ends were trimmed by 8 bases and 7 bases, with 24 bases remaining between them. CDR3 region: CASQTRRGLAINEQFF. CDR3 DNA sequence: TGTGCCAGCCAAACGAGGAGGGGCCTAGCGATTAATGAGCAGTTCTTC. The variable domain in full, with the rest retrieved from reference TRBV7-9 and TRBJ2-1, is DTGVSQNPRHKITKRGQNVTFRCDPISEHNRLYWYRQTLGQGPEFLTYFQNEAQLEKSRLLSDRFSAERPKGSFSTLEIQRTEQGDSAMYLCASQTRRGLAINEQFFGPGTRLTVL.

The chain carries TRBV11-2 and TRBJ2-5; D uncertain. Germline V gene sequence: CDR1 SGHAT, CDR2 FQNNGV. This CDR3 region has 14 residues. Trimming removed 0 bases at V and 2 bases at J, with 7 bases between. The CDR3 spells CASSLDNFQETQYF. In DNA, the CDR3 is TGTGCCAGCAGCTTAGATAACTTTCAAGAGACCCAGTACTTC.

The CDR3 DNA is TGCGCCAGCAGCCAGGGCATCGGGGGAGGGCCGTTCTTC. Protein product: CASSQGIGGGPFF. V usage is TRBV4-1 and J usage is TRBJ2-1, with 7 bases that match TRBD2. Germline V lookup: CDR1 MGHRA, CDR2 YSYEKL. V gave up 3 bases and J gave up 15 bases; unmatched junction bases: 11. This CDR3 has 13 amino acids.

This sequence joins TRBV7-7 and TRBJ2-3; D uncertain. This CDR3 spans 14 amino acids. Looked up from germline, CDR1 is SSHAT and CDR2 is FNYEAQ (reference sequence). Trimming took 3 bases from V and 5 from J, leaving 12 bases between them. CDR3 sequence: CASSLDGSLDTQYF. CDR3 sequence (DNA): TGTGCCAGCAGCTTGGACGGAAGTCTAGATACGCAGTATTTT.

V gene TRBV29-1 combines with J gene TRBJ2-1; tentative D call: TRBD2 (6 bases). The ends were cut back, 3 bases at V and 6 bases at J, with 15 bases in the middle. CDR1 is SQVTM, CDR2 ANQGSEA, per germline. This CDR3 contains 14 residues. In nucleotides, the CDR3 is TGCAGCGTTGAGCCGGGACTGCCCCCCAATGAGCAGTTCTTC. It yields the protein CSVEPGLPPNEQFF.